One T cell receptor (beta chain) is described in this entry. Its antigen is not known. Combining a sample-barcoded 5' primer with a J-beta primer mix, a second PCR ran for roughly 7 to 12 cycles. MiXCR, applied by TCRdb to the 5' RACE reads, yields one record per CDR3 protein. The sample has over 1,500,000 distinct CDR3 sequences; around 48% are singletons. This sample was taken from a study of blood T cells in healthy people across ages. Regarding the study as a whole: Estimates drawn from one million T cells were deemed to understate diversity. Strongly correlated with naive T cell percentage was TCR beta diversity.

Staff drew ten milliliters of peripheral blood from each donor. Trimming at V came to 3 bases and at J to 7 bases, leaving 17 bases not matched to a gene. The CDR3 is 17 residues long. The clonotype was recovered from a woman aged 40 to 55 in good health. This chain links TRBV12-3 or TRBV12-4 with TRBJ2-7; 8 bases map to TRBD1. Material for sequencing was blood. The CDR3: CASSFLLGQGEYNEQYF. In nucleotides, the CDR3 is TGTGCCAGCAGTTTCCTCCTAGGACAGGGCGAATACAATGAGCAGTACTTC.